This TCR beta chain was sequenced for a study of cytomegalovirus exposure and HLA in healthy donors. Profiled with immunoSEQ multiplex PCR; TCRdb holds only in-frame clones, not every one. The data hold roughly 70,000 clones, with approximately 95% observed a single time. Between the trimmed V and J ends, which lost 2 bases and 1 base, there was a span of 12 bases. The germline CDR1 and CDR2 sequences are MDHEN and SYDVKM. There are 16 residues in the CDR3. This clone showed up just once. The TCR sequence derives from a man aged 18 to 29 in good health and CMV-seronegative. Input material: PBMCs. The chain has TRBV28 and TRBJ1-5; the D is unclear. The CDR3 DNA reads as TGTGCCAGCAGTTTACCCTCCAGGCTGAGCAATCAGCCCCAGCATTTT. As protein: CASSLPSRLSNQPQHF.